These 17 T cell receptor beta chains originate from one sample sequenced in a study of T cells in tuberculosis (dated by TCRdb to 2016 to 2019). PBMC were thawed, rested overnight, stained with a GMM-loaded CD1B tetramer, a Live/Dead dye and anti-CD3, and then sorted on a FACS Aria II. CD1B tetramers were loaded with C32 glucose monomycolate purified from Rhodococcus equi. Libraries came from the immunoSEQ multiplex PCR assay. TCRdb's version of the immuneACCESS table is confined to in-frame rearrangements and falls short of the full clone set. An unresolved V gene accounts for under half of the shortfall where checked; the remainder is of unknown origin. Counted in this sample were about 58,000 clones; roughly 86% of them appeared once. Of the sample, just over 20% is held by the ten largest clones. The sequencing input was CD1b-GMM tetramer-negative cells sorted from PBMCs. Reading the label with the study, this specimen's cell subset or site is: T cells not binding CD1B-GMM tetramer, sorted from same donor. These receptors originate from an adult woman with latent tuberculosis.

V and J are TRBV29-1 and TRBJ2-1; D ambiguous. This CDR3 has 12 residues. V was pared by 0 bases and J by 10 bases, with 10 bases between. The V gene's germline CDR1 is SQVTM and CDR2 ANQGSEA. The CDR3 protein is CSVEEETPEQFF. The CDR3 DNA is TGCAGCGTTGAAGAGGAGACGCCAGAGCAGTTCTTC.

DNA for the CDR3: TGTGCCAGTGGGACTAGCGGTTCCTACGAGCAGTACTTC. It codes for CASGTSGSYEQYF. V gene TRBV19 combines with J gene TRBJ2-7; 11 bases line up with TRBD2. J was trimmed by 1 base and V by 8 bases; bases with no gene match: 1. Germline assignment: CDR1 LNHDA and CDR2 SQIVND (reference sequence). There are 13 residues in the CDR3.

This clone was counted once. The rearrangement joins TRBV18 to TRBJ2-7; TRBD1 aligns across 8 bases. Losses at the gene ends were 3 bases for V and 5 bases for J; bases not matched to a gene: 12. The CDR3 runs to 16 residues. The germline V gene has CDR1 KGHSH and CDR2 LQKENI. The CDR3 spells CASSPPLDRVGDEQYF. The DNA for the CDR3 is TGTGCCAGCTCACCCCCATTGGACAGGGTGGGAGACGAGCAGTACTTC.

This clone has more than one count but fewer than ten. V and J are TRBV2 and TRBJ1-2; TRBD1 matches 7 bases. Looked up from germline, CDR1 is SNHLY and CDR2 is FYNNEI. This CDR3 region has 13 residues. V gave up 5 bases and J gave up 4 bases; unmatched junction bases: 4. CDR3 DNA sequence: TGTGCCAGCAGTTCACAGGGGTCCTATGGCTACACCTTC. Translated: CASSSQGSYGYTF. The full variable domain, rest sourced from reference TRBV2 and TRBJ1-2, is EPEVTQTPSHQVTQMGQEVILRCVPISNHLYFYWYRQILGQKVEFLVSFYNNEISEKSEIFDDQFSVERPDGSNFTLKIRSTKLEDSAMYFCASSSQGSYGYTFGSGTRLTVV.

The chain combines TRBV7-9 with TRBJ2-1, with 9 bases fitting TRBD2. Losses at the gene ends were 1 base for V and 3 bases for J; bases not matched to a gene: 4. From germline, CDR1 is SEHNR and CDR2 FQNEAQ (reference sequence). The CDR3 is 16 residues long. The CDR3 sequence: CASSLVTSGYYNEQFF. The CDR3 coding sequence is TGTGCCAGCAGCTTAGTTACTAGCGGGTACTACAATGAGCAGTTCTTC.

V is TRBV7-2 and J is TRBJ1-5, with 7 bases that match TRBD1. Looked up from germline, CDR1 is SGHTA and CDR2 is FQGNSA. Losses at the gene ends were 2 bases for V and 0 bases for J; bases not matched to a gene: 1. The CDR3 loop spans 15 amino acids. CDR3 sequence reads: CASSLRGLSNQPQHF. The CDR3 nucleotides are TGTGCCAGCAGCTTAAGGGGGCTTAGCAATCAGCCCCAGCATTTT. Complete variable domain (other parts from reference TRBV7-2 and TRBJ1-5): GAGVSQSPSNKVTEKGKDVELRCDPISGHTALYWYRQSLGQGLEFLIYFQGNSAPDKSGLPSDRFSAERTGGSVSTLTIQRTQQEDSAVYLCASSLRGLSNQPQHFGDGTRLSIL.

This chain uses TRBV28 with TRBJ2-7; possible D gene TRBD1, 7 bases. V was cut by 2 bases and J by 5 bases, with 16 bases left in between. Germline CDR1 and CDR2: MDHEN and SYDVKM. The CDR3 spans 15 residues. DNA for the CDR3: TGTGCCAGCAGTTTACAGGAGGGGGCGAGGAACGAGCAGTACTTC. Encoded protein: CASSLQEGARNEQYF.

The J gene is TRBJ2-1, the V gene TRBV7-6, with 7 nucleotides matching TRBD1. Trimming cost V 1 base and J 2 bases; bases outside gene matches: 2. The CDR3 covers 15 residues. Germline V CDR1 and CDR2: SGHVS, FNYEAQ. CDR3 coding DNA: TGTGCCAGCAGCTTAGGAGGGACAGCCTACAATGAGCAGTTCTTC. This translates into CASSLGGTAYNEQFF.

J is TRBJ2-6 and V is TRBV2; D unresolved. Germline V lookup: CDR1 SNHLY, CDR2 FYNNEI. With 8 bases removed from V and 4 bases from J, the gap between germline ends came to 21 bases. The CDR3 extends over 17 amino acids. Here the CDR3 DNA reads TGTGCCAGCGACGATGTTTATGGTCTGCGGGGGGCCAACGTCCTGACTTTC. It codes for CASDDVYGLRGANVLTF.

V gene TRBV15 combines with J gene TRBJ1-4, with a tentative D call TRBD1 (5 bases). V lost 3 bases and J lost 4, with 12 bases in between. This CDR3 has 15 residues. Looked up from germline, CDR1 is LNHNV and CDR2 is YYDKDF (reference sequence). As DNA, the CDR3 is TGTGCCACCAGCAGCCGCAGGGTTTATAATGAAAAACTGTTTTTT. Translated, it gives CATSSRRVYNEKLFF.

The V and J genes are TRBV18 and TRBJ1-5; TRBD1 is a possible D gene (5 bases). The germline V gene encodes CDR1 KGHSH and CDR2 LQKENI. The germline V and J ends were trimmed by 6 bases and 0 bases, with 21 bases remaining between them. The CDR3 length is 18 residues. CDR3 residues: CASSPSGGNDLSNQPQHF. CDR3 DNA sequence: TGTGCCAGCTCCCCTTCGGGGGGGAATGACCTTAGCAATCAGCCCCAGCATTTT.

The gene calls are TRBV7-9 and TRBJ2-3; D unclear. Germline values: CDR1 SEHNR, CDR2 FQNEAQ (reference sequence). The CDR3 loop spans 15 amino acids. Trimming took off 5 bases at V and 3 bases at J, with 15 bases between the two ends. CDR3 sequence reads: CASSPQAISTDTQYF. In DNA form, the CDR3 reads TGTGCCAGCAGCCCCCAAGCTATTTCGACAGATACGCAGTATTTT. Full variable domain (outside the CDR3, taken from reference TRBV7-9 and TRBJ2-3): DTGVSQNPRHKITKRGQNVTFRCDPISEHNRLYWYRQTLGQGPEFLTYFQNEAQLEKSRLLSDRFSAERPKGSFSTLEIQRTEQGDSAMYLCASSPQAISTDTQYFGPGTRLTVL.

The genes are TRBV15 and TRBJ1-2, with D tentatively TRBD1 (5 bases). The V end lost 7 bases, the J end lost 8 bases, and 17 bases lay between the germline ends. Germline V CDR1 and CDR2: LNHNV, YYDKDF (reference sequence). The CDR3 has 13 amino acids. CDR3 residues: CATMGTGEWGYTF. The CDR3 nucleotides read TGTGCCACCATGGGCACGGGGGAATGGGGCTACACCTTC.

This clone was counted between two and nine times. V gene TRBV7-2 combines with J gene TRBJ1-5, with D perhaps TRBD1 (5 bases). Trimming removed 5 bases at V and 7 bases at J, with 15 bases between. Germline CDR1 is SGHTA and CDR2 is FQGNSA. The CDR3 extends over 14 amino acids. The CDR3 here is CASSLSGGDQPQHF. CDR3 DNA: TGTGCCAGCAGCCTATCCGGGGGGGACCAGCCCCAGCATTTT.

This chain uses TRBV6-5 with TRBJ2-1, with D tentatively TRBD2 (6 bases). The germline gives CDR1 MNHEY, CDR2 SVGAGI. The CDR3 consists of 15 residues. The ends were cut back, 5 bases at V and 9 bases at J, with 20 bases in the middle. In DNA, the CDR3 is TGTGCCAGCAGTCCCTCTCGGGGGTGGGATAGTGAGCAGTTCTTC. Protein product: CASSPSRGWDSEQFF.

The CDR3 sequence is CAWSTGHLDQPQHF. CDR3 bases: TGTGCCTGGAGTACAGGGCACCTAGATCAGCCCCAGCATTTT. The chain is built from TRBV30 and TRBJ1-5; TRBD1 is a possible D gene (6 bases). The CDR3 runs to 14 residues. Germline V gene lookup returns CDR1 GTSNPN and CDR2 SVGIG (reference sequence). Deletions cut 2 bases from V and 5 bases from J, with 13 bases between.

The chain joins TRBV27 to TRBJ1-2; D is undetermined. Trimming left V 5 bases short and J 8 bases short, with 15 bases between. Looked up from germline, CDR1 is MNHEY and CDR2 is SMNVEV (reference sequence). The CDR3 is made up of 13 amino acids. The CDR3 DNA sequence: TGTGCCAGCAGTCCCCAACTAGGCGGCGGCTACACCTTC. Protein sequence: CASSPQLGGGYTF.